This is a list of T cell receptor beta chains from one sample in a study of blood T cell repertoires in COVID-19. Only in-frame clones appear in the TCRdb table, and some are missing; sequencing was by immunoSEQ multiplex PCR. The table records 95,000 to 150,000 clones, around 76% of them present only once. The sequencing input was peripheral blood. The receptor source for this set is a man between 60 and 75 years old with acute or convalescent COVID-19. Each CDR3 is given with its conserved first and last residue. Each record gives: J gene, D gene, V gene, clone size, CDR3 protein, CDR3 DNA. D genes are given only for firm matches. Where a row states a size, it is once, few, many or the class of an expanded clone; other rows omit it.

>TRBJ1-3|-|TRBV2|-
CASSVSFSGNTIYF
TGTGCCAGCAGTGTCTCCTTCTCTGGAAACACCATATATTTT
>TRBJ1-1|-|TRBV3-1/TRBV3-2|-
CASSRSENTEAFF
TGTGCCAGCAGCCGATCAGAAAACACTGAAGCTTTCTTT
>TRBJ2-1|TRBD2|TRBV6-4|-
CASSLGLAGVGEQFF
TGTGCCAGCAGTTTAGGACTAGCGGGAGTAGGTGAGCAGTTCTTC
>TRBJ2-1|-|TRBV27|-
CASRTQGASFVNEQFF
TGTGCCAGCAGGACCCAGGGCGCCAGTTTCGTCAATGAGCAGTTCTTC
>TRBJ1-2|-|TRBV10-3|-
CAISESSDTPNTF
TGTGCCATCAGTGAGTCGTCGGACACACCGAACACCTTC
>TRBJ1-1|-|TRBV18|-
CASSSGQNTEAFF
TGTGCCAGCTCATCCGGACAGAACACTGAAGCTTTCTTT
>TRBJ1-1|-|TRBV4-1|once
CASSPRTLNTEAFF
TGCGCCAGCAGCCCACGGACACTGAACACTGAAGCTTTCTTT
>TRBJ1-4|-|TRBV7-9|once
CASSTLTAANEKLFF
TGTGCCAGCAGCACACTGACAGCCGCTAATGAAAAACTGTTTTTT
>TRBJ1-1|-|TRBV11-3|-
CASSLVWTHTEAFF
TGTGCCAGCAGCTTAGTTTGGACACACACTGAAGCTTTCTTT
>TRBJ1-2|-|TRBV19|-
CASASGGSSWGYTF
TGTGCCAGTGCTTCGGGGGGGAGTTCTTGGGGCTACACCTTC
>TRBJ1-6|-|TRBV30|-
CAWSEIRGNSPLHF
TGTGCCTGGAGTGAAATCAGGGGTAATTCACCCCTCCACTTT
>TRBJ2-3|TRBD2|TRBV6-4|-
CASSDKRGGGDTQYF
TGTGCCAGCAGTGACAAGCGGGGGGGCGGAGATACGCAGTATTTT
>TRBJ1-2|-|TRBV6-6|-
CASSGLTANYGYTF
TGTGCCAGCAGTGGCCTAACAGCTAACTATGGCTACACCTTC
>TRBJ1-5|-|TRBV5-5|-
CASSLESRQPQHF
TGTGCCAGCAGCTTGGAATCTCGTCAGCCCCAGCATTTT
>TRBJ1-1|-|TRBV7-2|-
CASSLQGQVNTEAFF
TGTGCCAGCAGCCTCCAGGGGCAAGTGAACACTGAAGCTTTCTTT
>TRBJ2-1|TRBD2|TRBV3-1/TRBV3-2|-
CASSPGLAARRNEQFF
TGTGCCAGCAGCCCGGGACTAGCGGCCCGAAGGAATGAGCAGTTCTTC
>TRBJ1-2|-|TRBV6-5|-
CASSYRRNYGYTF
TGTGCCAGCAGTTACAGGCGGAACTATGGCTACACCTTC
>TRBJ2-7|TRBD1|TRBV5-5|-
CASSLVNQGAGTYEQYF
TGTGCCAGCAGCTTGGTTAACCAGGGGGCAGGTACCTACGAGCAGTACTTC
>TRBJ1-1|-|TRBV3-1/TRBV3-2|-
CASSFRPGQNTEAFF
TGTGCCAGCAGCTTTCGACCGGGACAGAACACTGAAGCTTTCTTT
>TRBJ2-1|-|TRBV20-1|-
CSKGIYNEQFF
TGCTCAAAGGGGATATACAATGAGCAGTTCTTC
>TRBJ2-1|TRBD2|TRBV6-5|few
CASSYQLAGANEQFF
TGTGCCAGCAGTTACCAGCTAGCGGGAGCAAATGAGCAGTTCTTC
>TRBJ2-7|TRBD1|TRBV11-2|few
CASSVGQGLYEQYF
TGTGCCAGCAGCGTGGGACAGGGGCTATACGAGCAGTACTTC